The sample holds one count of the clone carrying this T cell receptor beta chain. MiXCR was run by TCRdb on the PCR reads, yielding one entry per CDR3 protein. The sample has about 11,000 distinct CDR3 sequences, around 63% seen once. CDR1 is SGHVS and CDR2 is FNYEAQ in the germline V gene. With V trimmed by 2 bases and J by 4 bases, 5 bases remained unmatched. The CDR3 runs to 15 residues. The sample comes from a study of CD4 and CD8 cells across lung adenocarcinoma regions. This TCR came from a male donor with lung adenocarcinoma. The CD4 and CD8 labels of this study may be unreliable. Input material: CD8+ T cells from the margin of a lung tumor. The V gene is TRBV7-6, the J gene TRBJ2-3; 8 nucleotides line up with TRBD1. The CDR3 is CASSLSTGVADTQYF. The CDR3 region has the DNA TGTGCCAGCAGCTTATCGACAGGGGTGGCAGATACGCAGTATTTT.